Described below is a single T cell receptor beta chain sequence and its context. This record belongs to a study of blood T cell repertoires in COVID-19. The data were produced by immunoSEQ multiplex PCR, yet TCRdb's version contains in-frame clones alone and is incomplete. The sample records 70,000 or so clones, about three quarters being singletons. V lost 4 bases to trimming and J lost 9 bases; unmatched junction nucleotides: 6. The CDR3 runs 15 residues. CDR1 is LGHDT and CDR2 is YNNKEL in the germline V gene (reference sequence). The sample consisted of peripheral blood. This TCR was recovered from a woman in her 70s with acute or convalescent COVID-19. This chain uses TRBV3-1 (or the pseudogene TRBV3-2) with TRBJ2-1; 13 nucleotides align to TRBD2. CDR3 nucleotide sequence: TGTGCCAGCAGCCTTACTAGCGGGGGGGCCAGTGAGCAGTTCTTC. This translates into CASSLTSGGASEQFF.